Listed here are 27 T cell receptor beta chains from one sample, sequenced in a study of blood T cell repertoires in COVID-19. Measured with immunoSEQ multiplex PCR; TCRdb has only the in-frame clones, and not every one. The table has some 130,000 clones, around nine tenths seen once. The sequenced sample consisted of peripheral blood. The receptors come from a man aged 55 to 70 with active or convalescent COVID-19.

The rearrangement links TRBV7-2 to TRBJ2-3; TRBD2 agrees at 12 bases. Germline loops: CDR1 SGHTA, CDR2 FQGNSA. The CDR3 runs 17 residues. Trimming took 5 bases from V and 2 from J; bases not matched to a gene: 8. The CDR3 sequence: CASSILTSGRPTDTQYF. The DNA for the CDR3 is TGTGCCAGCAGCATCCTGACTAGCGGGAGACCCACAGATACGCAGTATTTT.

The chain is built from TRBV28 and TRBJ1-6; D is undetermined. The germline gives CDR1 MDHEN, CDR2 SYDVKM. CDR3 length: 15 amino acids. Deletions cut 4 bases from V and 0 bases from J, with 7 bases between. The CDR3 spells CASSSLSSYNSPLHF. The CDR3 DNA reads TGTGCCAGCAGTTCACTAAGCTCCTATAATTCACCCCTCCACTTT.

The V call is TRBV3-1 (or the pseudogene TRBV3-2), the J call TRBJ2-7; maybe TRBD1 (5 bases). The length of the CDR3 is 14 residues. The V gene lost 0 bases and the J gene lost 3 bases, with 9 bases spanning the gap. Germline V gene sequence: CDR1 LGHDT, CDR2 YNNKEL (reference sequence). The CDR3 sequence: CASSQDLQGYEQYF. In nucleotides, the CDR3 is TGTGCCAGCAGCCAAGATCTTCAGGGCTACGAGCAGTACTTC.

This clone was counted only a few times. The chain couples TRBV4-2 to TRBJ1-2; 8 nucleotides align to TRBD1. The CDR3 runs 12 residues. Germline assignment: CDR1 LGHNA and CDR2 YNFKEQ. The V segment lost 9 bases and the J segment 3 bases; nucleotides outside the gene matches: 3. The CDR3 protein is CASTTGDYGYTF. Here the CDR3 DNA reads TGTGCCAGTACGACAGGGGACTATGGCTACACCTTC.

The chain couples TRBV7-9 to TRBJ2-5; 11 nucleotides line up with TRBD1. With V trimmed by 5 bases and J by 4 bases, 9 bases remained unmatched. The germline V gene encodes CDR1 SEHNR and CDR2 FQNEAQ (reference sequence). The CDR3 has 16 residues. The CDR3: CASSLQGTGGRETQYF. DNA for the CDR3: TGTGCCAGCAGCCTCCAGGGGACAGGGGGTCGAGAGACCCAGTACTTC.

V gene TRBV24-1 combines with J gene TRBJ2-3; D might be TRBD2 (5 bases). V was clipped by 9 bases and J by 2 bases, with 11 bases between them. The germline CDR1 and CDR2 sequences are KGHDR and SFDVKD. This CDR3 contains 13 residues. The CDR3 loop is CATRDFYTDTQYF. Written as DNA, the CDR3 is TGTGCCACCCGGGATTTCTACACAGATACGCAGTATTTT.

This sequence joins TRBV5-1 and TRBJ2-1; 9 bases align to TRBD1. V trimming: 2 bases; J trimming: 6 bases; junction bases outside the gene matches: 6. CDR1 is SGHRS and CDR2 is YFSETQ in the germline V gene. The CDR3 runs to 15 residues. As DNA, the CDR3 is TGCGCCAGCAGCTTAGGACAGGGGATTATCAATGAGCAGTTCTTC. Translated, it gives CASSLGQGIINEQFF.

V gene TRBV20-1 combines with J gene TRBJ1-1; weak D call: TRBD1 (6 bases). This CDR3 contains 14 residues. The germline V gene encodes CDR1 DFQATT and CDR2 SNEGSKA (reference sequence). The V end lost 3 bases, the J end lost 0 bases, and 11 bases lay between the germline ends. The CDR3 coding sequence is TGCAGTGCTAGTGGACAGCAGATGAACACTGAAGCTTTCTTT. Protein product: CSASGQQMNTEAFF.

This sequence joins TRBV19 and TRBJ1-1; a weak D match, TRBD1 (6 bases). V lost 2 bases and J lost 5, with 9 bases in between. The CDR3 consists of 13 residues. Germline V CDR1 and CDR2: LNHDA, SQIVND (reference sequence). The CDR3 DNA reads as TGTGCCAGTAGTATAAGGGGGGGAACTGAAGCTTTCTTT. Residues: CASSIRGGTEAFF.

V gene TRBV5-1 combines with J gene TRBJ2-7; 8 nucleotides agree with TRBD1. Trimming took 1 base from V and 0 from J; bases not matched to a gene: 3. The germline V gene encodes CDR1 SGHRS and CDR2 YFSETQ. CDR3 length equals 15 residues. The CDR3 region is CASSLWTGISYEQYF. Written as DNA, the CDR3 is TGCGCCAGCAGCTTGTGGACAGGGATCTCCTACGAGCAGTACTTC.

This chain links TRBV12-3 or TRBV12-4 with TRBJ1-2; D unresolved. V dropped 2 bases and J dropped 4 bases, with 8 bases sitting between them. The CDR3 loop spans 13 amino acids. The CDR3 loop is CASSLKGGYGYTF. The CDR3 coding sequence is TGTGCCAGCAGTTTAAAGGGAGGCTATGGCTACACCTTC.

The chain couples TRBV19 to TRBJ1-3; 7 nucleotides align to TRBD1. The CDR3 is 14 amino acids. Germline V gene sequence: CDR1 LNHDA, CDR2 SQIVND (reference sequence). The V segment lost 10 bases and the J segment 4 bases; nucleotides outside the gene matches: 10. The CDR3 spells CATTVQGWGNTIYF. The CDR3 nucleotides are TGTGCCACTACAGTACAGGGGTGGGGAAACACCATATATTTT.

The CDR3 DNA follows: TGTGCCAGCAGCTTAGGGTTTGCGGGAGGGCCGGAAGATACGCAGTATTTT. Translating gives CASSLGFAGGPEDTQYF. The chain joins TRBV7-2 to TRBJ2-3; 9 bases are a match to TRBD2. Per germline, CDR1 SGHTA and CDR2 FQGNSA. With V trimmed by 1 base and J by 5 bases, 10 bases remained unmatched. This CDR3 has 17 amino acids.

The chain carries TRBV2 and TRBJ1-5, with TRBD1 matching over 7 bases. Per the germline V gene, CDR1 is SNHLY and CDR2 is FYNNEI. V dropped 6 bases and J dropped 1; count of bases not matched to a gene: 0. CDR3 length: 13 amino acids. This chain's CDR3 is CASRGQSNQPQHF. The CDR3 bases are TGTGCCAGCAGGGGACAGAGCAATCAGCCCCAGCATTTT.

The chain joins TRBV7-2 to TRBJ1-2; TRBD1 aligns across 12 bases. V trimming: 9 bases; J trimming: 4 bases; junction bases outside the gene matches: 6. The CDR3 runs 14 residues. The germline V gene encodes CDR1 SGHTA and CDR2 FQGNSA. The CDR3 here is CASGTGGFGYGYTF. CDR3 nucleotides: TGTGCCAGTGGGACAGGGGGCTTTGGCTATGGCTACACCTTC.

The J gene is TRBJ1-1, the V gene TRBV29-1; D gene unclear. The CDR3 contains 12 residues. Trimming removed 6 bases from V and 1 base from J, with 9 bases in between. Germline-derived CDR1 and CDR2 are SQVTM and ANQGSEA. The CDR3 region is CSVVRGNTEAFF. The CDR3 DNA follows: TGCAGCGTCGTTCGGGGGAACACTGAAGCTTTCTTT.

The chain recombines TRBV3-1 (or the pseudogene TRBV3-2) with TRBJ1-5; 11 bases fit TRBD1. Germline CDR1 reads LGHDT; CDR2 reads YNNKEL (reference sequence). The J segment lost 7 bases and the V segment lost 1 base, leaving 12 bases of the junction unmatched. The CDR3 is 18 amino acids. CDR3 in DNA: TGTGCCAGCAGCCAAGGCGGATTAGGACAGGGGGCGAAACAGCCCCAGCATTTT. This sequence encodes CASSQGGLGQGAKQPQHF.

This clone was found once. This chain connects TRBV18 to TRBJ2-1; possibly TRBD1 for D (5 bases). Looked up from germline, CDR1 is KGHSH and CDR2 is LQKENI. The CDR3 covers 15 residues. V lost 1 base and J lost 2, with 9 bases in between. The CDR3 nucleotides read TGTGCCAGCTCACCACAAGGGGTACCCTACAATGAGCAGTTCTTC. Protein sequence: CASSPQGVPYNEQFF.

The chain recombines TRBV28 with TRBJ1-1; 7 bases are shared with TRBD1. The CDR3 is 13 amino acids. With V trimmed by 6 bases and J by 6 bases, 7 bases remained unmatched. The germline V gene has CDR1 MDHEN and CDR2 SYDVKM. The CDR3 loop is CASSGTGVPEAFF. CDR3 DNA sequence: TGTGCCAGCAGCGGAACAGGGGTACCTGAAGCTTTCTTT.

The chain links TRBV30 to TRBJ2-3; TRBD2 agrees at 10 bases. The length of the CDR3 is 15 residues. Losses at the gene ends were 2 bases for V and 2 bases for J; bases not matched to a gene: 4. The V gene's germline CDR1 is GTSNPN and CDR2 SVGIG (reference sequence). The CDR3 reads CAWSPAGGVTDTQYF. The CDR3 nucleotides are TGTGCCTGGAGTCCAGCGGGGGGGGTCACAGATACGCAGTATTTT.

The V and J genes are TRBV7-9 and TRBJ1-1; a weak D match, TRBD1 (5 bases). V lost 7 bases and J lost 3, with 15 bases in between. CDR3 size: 14 residues. From germline, CDR1 is SEHNR and CDR2 FQNEAQ (reference sequence). The CDR3 sequence: CASTARDSYTEAFF. The CDR3, as DNA: TGTGCCAGCACCGCCAGGGATTCTTACACTGAAGCTTTCTTT. The variable domain in full, completed from reference TRBV7-9 and TRBJ1-1, reads DTGVSQNPRHKITKRGQNVTFRCDPISEHNRLYWYRQTLGQGPEFLTYFQNEAQLEKSRLLSDRFSAERPKGSFSTLEIQRTEQGDSAMYLCASTARDSYTEAFFGQGTRLTVV.

This CDR3 is CASSVGIGPSTDTQYF. As DNA, the CDR3 is TGTGCCAGCAGCGTAGGCATCGGTCCCAGCACAGATACGCAGTATTTT. This rearrangement joins TRBV9 to TRBJ2-3, with no clear D. From germline, CDR1 is SGDLS and CDR2 YYNGEE. Trimming pared 0 bases from V and 0 bases from J, leaving 11 bases between. This CDR3 region has 16 residues.

The chain joins TRBV19 to TRBJ2-7; D possibly corresponds to TRBD1 (6 bases). Trimming stripped 1 base from V and 4 bases from J, with 14 bases between. CDR1 is LNHDA, CDR2 SQIVND, per germline (reference sequence). This CDR3 has 15 residues. CDR3 region: CASSIGSQGEYEQYF. The CDR3 DNA reads as TGTGCCAGTAGTATAGGATCACAGGGCGAATACGAGCAGTACTTC. Variable domain in full (rest from reference TRBV19 and TRBJ2-7): DGGITQSPKYLFRKEGQNVTLSCEQNLNHDAMYWYRQDPGQGLRLIYYSQIVNDFQKGDIAEGYSVSREKKESFPLTVTSAQKNPTAFYLCASSIGSQGEYEQYFGPGTRLTVT.

The chain carries TRBV6-5 and TRBJ2-2; tentatively, D is TRBD1 (6 bases). This CDR3 comprises 14 residues. Between the trimmed V and J ends, which lost 5 bases and 5 bases, there was a span of 12 bases. Germline CDR1 and CDR2: MNHEY and SVGAGI. CDR3 bases: TGTGCCAGCAGTATAAGCCAGGGGACCGGGGAGCTGTTTTTT. It specifies CASSISQGTGELFF.

This clone was recorded a few times. The rearrangement joins TRBV5-4 to TRBJ2-2, with TRBD1 identical over 9 bases. The CDR3 contains 13 residues. The V segment lost 8 bases and the J segment 4 bases; nucleotides outside the gene matches: 3. CDR1 is SGHNT, CDR2 YYREEE, per germline (reference sequence). The CDR3 sequence: CASRDRATGELFF. The CDR3 nucleotides read TGTGCCAGTCGGGACAGGGCCACCGGGGAGCTGTTTTTT.

The chain has TRBV5-6 and TRBJ2-3; TRBD1 matches 10 bases. V dropped 4 bases and J dropped 15; count of bases not matched to a gene: 14. Germline V gene data show CDR1 as SGHDT and CDR2 as YYEEEE. This CDR3 has 14 residues. CDR3 sequence reads: CASSIGTGVRSRYF. CDR3 bases: TGTGCCAGCAGCATCGGGACAGGGGTCCGTTCGCGATATTTT.

The chain employs TRBV4-1 and TRBJ2-1, with D possibly matching TRBD2 (6 bases). The V and J ends lost 3 bases and 9 bases respectively, with 21 bases between them. The germline V gene has CDR1 MGHRA and CDR2 YSYEKL. CDR3 length: 16 residues. The CDR3 protein is CASSQVTGTPSGEQFF. Written as DNA, the CDR3 is TGCGCCAGCAGCCAGGTGACCGGGACTCCGAGTGGTGAGCAGTTCTTC.